A single T cell receptor beta chain is shown here with its context. After removal of 6 bases from V and 3 bases from J, the junction contained 5 bases not matched to a gene. The CDR3 is made up of 15 amino acids. Germline V lookup: CDR1 MNHEY, CDR2 SVGEGT. This sample stems from a study of blood T cell repertoires in COVID-19. Study details: Whether acute or convalescent, the COVID-19 samples came from the United States, Italy and Spain. PBMCs, B-cell-depleted T cells, or T cells were the source of the cDNA or gDNA that made up the material.

Original data processing: Using reference gene primer amplification, nucleated cell counts were estimated. The protocol was immunoSEQ multiplex PCR, while the TCRdb copy is restricted to in-frame clones and leaves out a portion. V and J calls and clone size are given by that table; D and trimming were obtained from the DNA. The sample records approximately 30,000 clones, 88% being singletons. The origin of this receptor is a woman aged 80 or over with active or convalescent COVID-19. The specimen sequenced was peripheral blood. The chain carries TRBV6-2 or TRBV6-3 and TRBJ1-5, with 10 positions matching TRBD1. CDR3: CASRYDRGPNQPQHF. The CDR3 nucleotides are TGTGCCAGCAGGTACGACAGGGGGCCCAATCAGCCCCAGCATTTT.